This entry is about one T cell receptor beta chain. The CDR3 regions of TCR beta were amplified from RNA transcripts. The HTBI primer set served for first-round RT-PCR of the TCR CDR3. Each CDR3 protein is one row after TCRdb ran MiXCR on the multiplex PCR reads. Of about 49,000 distinct CDR3 sequences in the sample, 54% were seen once. These data are taken from a study of T cells in Graves' hyperthyroidism and ophthalmopathy. The specimen was peripheral blood or thyroid tissue (not recorded which). The clonotype was recovered from a man younger than 30 with Graves' hyperthyroidism.

Written as DNA, the CDR3 is TGTGCCAGCAAAGGTCCCGGAGAGACCCAGTACTTC. This sequence encodes CASKGPGETQYF. The chain links TRBV7-2 to TRBJ2-5; D call uncertain. V was shortened by 7 bases and J by 4 bases, with 10 bases between the two germline ends. CDR1 and CDR2 from the germline V gene are SGHTA and FQGNSA. This CDR3 spans 12 amino acids.